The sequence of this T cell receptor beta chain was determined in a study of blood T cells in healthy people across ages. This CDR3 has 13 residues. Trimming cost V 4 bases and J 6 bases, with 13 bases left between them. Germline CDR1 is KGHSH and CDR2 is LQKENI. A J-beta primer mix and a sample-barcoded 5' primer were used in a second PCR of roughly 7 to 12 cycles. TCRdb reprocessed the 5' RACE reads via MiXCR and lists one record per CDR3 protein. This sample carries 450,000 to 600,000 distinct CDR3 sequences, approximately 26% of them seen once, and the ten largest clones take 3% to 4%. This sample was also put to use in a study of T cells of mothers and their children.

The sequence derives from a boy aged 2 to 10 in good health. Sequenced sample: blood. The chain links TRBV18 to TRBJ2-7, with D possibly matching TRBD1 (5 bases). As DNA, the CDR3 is TGTGCCAGCTCACTTGCCCAGGGTGGCGAGCAGTACTTC. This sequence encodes CASSLAQGGEQYF.